The present T cell receptor beta chain was sequenced within a study of Ad26.COV2.S vaccination and SARS-CoV-2 variants. Treatment specified: 15 to 20 received Ad26.COV2.S at low or high dose, single or two shots; about five received placebo; per-sample allocation not given. On day 63 after the first injection, vaccine and placebo recipients gave samples. Some clones are missing from TCRdb's copy, which holds only in-frame ones; the method was immunoSEQ multiplex PCR. The table lists some 250,000 clones, more than 75% of them singletons. The receptor comes from a person aged 18-60 years who received the Ad26.COV2.S COVID-19 vaccine or a placebo. This material consisted of peripheral blood, taken in a trial of Ad26.COV2.S vaccine versus placebo.

This CDR3 is CASSDREAEKLFF. CDR3 in DNA: TGTGCCAGCAGCGACAGGGAAGCTGAAAAACTGTTTTTT. The rearrangement uses TRBV27 and TRBJ1-4; 7 nucleotides match TRBD1. V trimming: 6 bases; J trimming: 7 bases; junction bases outside the gene matches: 5. Germline-derived CDR1 and CDR2 are MNHEY and SMNVEV (reference sequence). CDR3 length equals 13 residues.